These 23 T cell receptor beta chains came from one sample sequenced in a study of OX40 agonist ivuxolimab in advanced cancers. Sequencing was performed with immunoSEQ multiplex PCR; in TCRdb, only in-frame clones are kept and a portion is missing. Seen here are 70,000 to 95,000 clones, 85% to 95% observed once, and the top ten hold just over 20%. Sequencing was performed on CD4+ or CD8+ T cells sorted from blood, taken in a trial of the OX40 agonist ivuxolimab. These receptors originate from an adult with an advanced solid tumor such as melanoma, head and neck, liver or kidney cancer.

The chain joins TRBV21-1 to TRBJ1-3; the table's D call, TRBD1, has no DNA check behind it. TRBV21-1 constitutes a pseudogene. This CDR3 comprises 14 residues. CDR3: CASLTTAMGNTIYF. CDR3 coding DNA: TGTGCCAGCCTTACGACAGCGATGGGAAACACCATATATTTT.

This chain uses TRBV9 with TRBJ2-5, with D possibly matching TRBD1 (6 bases). The CDR3 loop spans 14 amino acids. V lost 2 bases and J lost 5, with 13 bases in between. Germline V lookup: CDR1 SGDLS, CDR2 YYNGEE. The CDR3 sequence is CASSVKTGDETQYF. CDR3 DNA: TGTGCCAGCAGCGTGAAGACAGGAGATGAGACCCAGTACTTC.

In its sample, this clone was seen once. This rearrangement joins TRBV7-2 to TRBJ2-7; the match to TRBD1 covers 9 bases. V shed 5 bases, J shed 5 bases, and the junction held 7 bases outside the gene matches. Germline values: CDR1 SGHTA, CDR2 FQGNSA. The CDR3 is 14 amino acids. The DNA of the CDR3 is TGTGCCAGCAGCCTGGGGACAGGGATCAACGAGCAGTACTTC. Encoded protein: CASSLGTGINEQYF.

The genes are TRBV10-3 and TRBJ2-3; a weak D match, TRBD2 (5 bases). Trimming stripped 6 bases from V and 1 base from J, with 8 bases between. Per germline, CDR1 ENHRY and CDR2 SYGVKD. The CDR3 consists of 13 residues. As DNA, the CDR3 is TGTGCCATCAGGCCCGGGGGCACAGATACGCAGTATTTT. Its protein is CAIRPGGTDTQYF.

This chain joins TRBV7-9 and TRBJ2-5, with TRBD2 matching over 7 bases. Germline assignment: CDR1 SEHNR and CDR2 FQNEAQ (reference sequence). The CDR3 is made up of 16 amino acids. J was trimmed by 0 bases and V by 5 bases; bases with no gene match: 9. This CDR3 is CASSPSGTTDQETQYF. The CDR3 DNA follows: TGTGCCAGCAGCCCGTCCGGGACTACAGACCAAGAGACCCAGTACTTC.

A few counts support this clone. The V call is TRBV6-5, the J call TRBJ1-1; no firm D call. The CDR3 is made up of 13 amino acids. Germline V gives CDR1 MNHEY, CDR2 SVGAGI. The ends were cut back, 2 bases at V and 10 bases at J, with 14 bases in the middle. CDR3 region: CASSYGWRVGAFF. As DNA, the CDR3 is TGTGCCAGCAGTTACGGGTGGAGGGTCGGAGCTTTCTTT.

The V gene is TRBV6-6, the J gene TRBJ1-2; D unresolved. Between the trimmed V and J ends, which lost 0 bases and 8 bases, there was a span of 16 bases. Looked up from germline, CDR1 is MNHNY and CDR2 is SVGAGI (reference sequence). CDR3 length: 15 residues. The CDR3 protein is CASSYSLINTKGYTF. In nucleotides, the CDR3 is TGTGCCAGCAGTTACTCTTTGATTAACACGAAAGGCTACACCTTC.

The CDR3 DNA sequence: TGTGCCAGCAGTTCCTCGAACTCCTACGAGCAGTACTTC. Residues: CASSSSNSYEQYF. The rearrangement links TRBV27 to TRBJ2-7; D is uncertain. The CDR3 totals 13 residues. Germline CDR1 reads MNHEY; CDR2 reads SMNVEV (reference sequence). V gave up 4 bases and J gave up 0 bases, with 7 bases separating them.

This clone has a single count. The chain combines TRBV6-1 with TRBJ2-2; either TRBD1 or TRBD2 may supply D (6 bases each). CDR1 is MNHNS and CDR2 is SASEGT in the germline V gene. With 6 bases removed from V and 5 bases from J, the gap between germline ends came to 13 bases. This CDR3 comprises 14 residues. The CDR3 DNA sequence: TGTGCCAGCAGCGAAACAGGGAGGACCGGGGAGCTGTTTTTT. It codes for CASSETGRTGELFF.

V and J are TRBV7-2 and TRBJ2-5; D tentatively reads TRBD1 or TRBD2 (5 bases each). There are 15 residues in the CDR3. V was trimmed by 6 bases and J by 1 base, leaving 15 bases between them. The V gene's germline CDR1 is SGHTA and CDR2 FQGNSA. CDR3 region: CASSRGAEVQETQYF. As DNA, the CDR3 is TGTGCCAGCAGTCGAGGGGCGGAGGTCCAAGAGACCCAGTACTTC.

V gene TRBV4-1 combines with J gene TRBJ1-2; possible D gene TRBD1, 6 bases. Germline V gene data show CDR1 as MGHRA and CDR2 as YSYEKL. This CDR3 comprises 15 residues. Trimming cost V 0 bases and J 5 bases, with 13 bases left between them. The CDR3 DNA reads as TGCGCCAGCAGCCAAGAAGGGGGGATCGGTTATGGCTACACCTTC. Its protein is CASSQEGGIGYGYTF.

This chain connects TRBV12-5 to TRBJ1-1; D is possibly TRBD1 (5 bases). The CDR3 covers 12 residues. Trimming left V 6 bases short and J 10 bases short, with 15 bases between. Germline CDR1 reads LGHNT; CDR2 reads FRNRAP. The CDR3 loop is CASGSMGEGAFF. CDR3 DNA sequence: TGTGCTAGTGGCAGTATGGGGGAGGGAGCTTTCTTT.

The rearrangement links TRBV6-5 to TRBJ2-5; 10 bases are shared with TRBD1. Germline CDR1 reads MNHEY; CDR2 reads SVGAGI. V lost 6 bases, J lost 5 bases, and 3 bases stayed unmatched. The CDR3 extends over 13 amino acids. CDR3 residues: CASSWDRGETQYF. In nucleotides, the CDR3 is TGTGCCAGCAGCTGGGACAGGGGTGAGACCCAGTACTTC.

The rearrangement links TRBV29-1 to TRBJ2-5; D is possibly TRBD1 or TRBD2 (5 bases each). The CDR3 is 14 residues long. Trimming shortened V by 3 bases and J by 5 bases, and 16 bases separated the two germline ends. Germline CDR1 reads SQVTM; CDR2 reads ANQGSEA. The DNA for the CDR3 is TGCAGCGTTGACGGGGCCCCGTGGGGGGAGACCCAGTACTTC. Its protein product is CSVDGAPWGETQYF.

J is TRBJ1-2 and V is TRBV6-5; D unclear. CDR1 and CDR2 (germline): MNHEY, SVGAGI. The ends were cut back, 9 bases at V and 5 bases at J, with 16 bases in the middle. CDR3 length: 13 amino acids. CDR3 residues: CAREGREMYGYTF. CDR3 sequence (DNA): TGTGCCAGAGAGGGTCGGGAAATGTATGGCTACACCTTC.

In this sample, this clone turned up a few times. The chain recombines TRBV10-1 with TRBJ1-1; 7 positions agree with TRBD1. The germline gives CDR1 WNHNN, CDR2 SYGVQD (reference sequence). The CDR3 length is 15 residues. J was trimmed by 4 bases and V by 0 bases; bases with no gene match: 5. CDR3: CASSESTGRSTEAFF. DNA of the CDR3: TGCGCCAGCAGTGAGTCGACAGGGAGGTCCACTGAAGCTTTCTTT.

The rearrangement uses TRBV9 and TRBJ1-1; D uncertain. Germline CDR1 SGDLS, CDR2 YYNGEE. With 2 bases removed from V and 1 base from J, the gap between germline ends came to 9 bases. This CDR3 is built from 14 residues. The CDR3 nucleotides are TGTGCCAGCAGCGTTGGATGGGGGAACACTGAAGCTTTCTTT. It is translated as CASSVGWGNTEAFF.

The chain has TRBV6-5 and TRBJ2-7; TRBD1 agrees at 8 bases. The CDR3 is 14 amino acids. Germline CDR1 MNHEY, CDR2 SVGAGI. Losses at the gene ends were 7 bases for V and 0 bases for J; bases not matched to a gene: 5. CDR3 sequence reads: CASIDRGFSYEQYF. Written as DNA, the CDR3 is TGTGCCAGCATAGACAGGGGCTTCTCCTACGAGCAGTACTTC.

The genes are TRBV4-3 and TRBJ1-2; weak D call: TRBD1 (6 bases). There are 13 residues in the CDR3. Deletions cut 6 bases from V and 4 bases from J, with 12 bases between. CDR1 is LGHNA and CDR2 is YSLEER in the germline V gene. This chain's CDR3 is CASSPGVGYGYTF. The CDR3 nucleotides read TGCGCCAGCAGTCCAGGGGTTGGCTATGGCTACACCTTC.

The chain combines TRBV9 with TRBJ2-1, with 8 nucleotides matching TRBD2. Germline V gives CDR1 SGDLS, CDR2 YYNGEE. V dropped 0 bases and J dropped 7; count of bases not matched to a gene: 6. The CDR3 covers 15 residues. CDR3 DNA: TGTGCCAGCAGCGTAGACGGGAGGGCCAAGAATGAGCAGTTCTTC. This sequence encodes CASSVDGRAKNEQFF.

The rearrangement uses TRBV6-5 and TRBJ1-2; D is undetermined. This CDR3 is 11 amino acids long. Trimming shortened V by 4 bases and J by 8 bases, and 8 bases separated the two germline ends. Germline CDR1 is MNHEY and CDR2 is SVGAGI. The CDR3 DNA sequence: TGTGCCAGCAGTTCACCGCGGGGCTACACCTTC. Residues: CASSSPRGYTF.

The J gene is TRBJ1-2, the V gene TRBV4-3; no firm D call. The CDR3 spans 16 residues. The germline CDR1 and CDR2 sequences are LGHNA and YSLEER. V gave up 0 bases and J gave up 0 bases, with 11 bases separating them. The CDR3 region is CASSQETADPNYGYTF. DNA for the CDR3: TGCGCCAGCAGCCAAGAGACGGCAGACCCTAACTATGGCTACACCTTC.

This chain links TRBV27 with TRBJ1-1; TRBD1 aligns across 7 bases. After removal of 5 bases from V and 1 base from J, the junction contained 1 base not matched to a gene. Germline values: CDR1 MNHEY, CDR2 SMNVEV (reference sequence). The CDR3 contains 13 residues. CDR3 sequence (DNA): TGTGCCAGCAGTCAGGGGGAGAACACTGAAGCTTTCTTT. It codes for CASSQGENTEAFF.